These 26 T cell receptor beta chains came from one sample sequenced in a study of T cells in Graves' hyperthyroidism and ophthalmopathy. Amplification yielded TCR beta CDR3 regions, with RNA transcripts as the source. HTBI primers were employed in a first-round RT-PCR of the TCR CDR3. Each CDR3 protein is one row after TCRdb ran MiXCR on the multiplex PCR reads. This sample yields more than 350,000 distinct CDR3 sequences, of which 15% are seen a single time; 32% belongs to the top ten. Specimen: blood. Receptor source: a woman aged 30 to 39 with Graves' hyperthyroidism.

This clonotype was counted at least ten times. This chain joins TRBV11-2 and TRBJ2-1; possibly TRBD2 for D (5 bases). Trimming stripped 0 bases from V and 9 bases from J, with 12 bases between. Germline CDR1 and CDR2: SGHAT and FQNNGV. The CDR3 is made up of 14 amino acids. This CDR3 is CASSLEVASGEQFF. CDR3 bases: TGTGCCAGCAGCTTAGAGGTAGCGTCGGGTGAGCAGTTCTTC.

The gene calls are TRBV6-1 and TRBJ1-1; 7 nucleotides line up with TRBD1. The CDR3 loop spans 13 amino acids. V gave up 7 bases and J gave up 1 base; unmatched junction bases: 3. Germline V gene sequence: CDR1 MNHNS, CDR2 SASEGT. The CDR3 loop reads CASTRGSNTEAFF. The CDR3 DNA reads TGTGCCAGCACCAGGGGGTCGAACACTGAAGCTTTCTTT.

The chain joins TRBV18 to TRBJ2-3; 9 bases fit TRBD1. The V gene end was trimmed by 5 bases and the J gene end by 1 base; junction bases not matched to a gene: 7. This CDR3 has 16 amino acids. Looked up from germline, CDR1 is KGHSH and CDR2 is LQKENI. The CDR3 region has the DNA TGTGCCAGCTCATATACAGGGGGCTTAGGCACAGATACGCAGTATTTT. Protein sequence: CASSYTGGLGTDTQYF. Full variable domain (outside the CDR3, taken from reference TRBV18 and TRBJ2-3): NAGVMQNPRHLVRRRGQEARLRCSPMKGHSHVYWYRQLPEEGLKFMVYLQKENIIDESGMPKERFSAEFPKEGPSILRIQQVVRGDSAAYFCASSYTGGLGTDTQYFGPGTRLTVL.

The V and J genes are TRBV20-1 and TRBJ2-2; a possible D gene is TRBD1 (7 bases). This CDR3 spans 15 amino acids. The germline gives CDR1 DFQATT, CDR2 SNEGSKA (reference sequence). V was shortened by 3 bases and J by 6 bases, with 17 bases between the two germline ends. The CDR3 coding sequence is TGCAGTGCTAGTTCGTTCAGGGGGAGGTCCGGGGAGCTGTTTTTT. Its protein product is CSASSFRGRSGELFF.

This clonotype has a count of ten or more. DNA of the CDR3: TGCGCCAGCAGCGGGAATTCCGGGGCCGCCTATGGCTACACCTTC. Protein: CASSGNSGAAYGYTF. The V gene is TRBV5-1, the J gene TRBJ1-2; the D gene is possibly TRBD1 (5 bases). The CDR3 is 15 amino acids. Per the germline V gene, CDR1 is SGHRS and CDR2 is YFSETQ. V lost 4 bases to trimming and J lost 4 bases, with 17 bases between them.

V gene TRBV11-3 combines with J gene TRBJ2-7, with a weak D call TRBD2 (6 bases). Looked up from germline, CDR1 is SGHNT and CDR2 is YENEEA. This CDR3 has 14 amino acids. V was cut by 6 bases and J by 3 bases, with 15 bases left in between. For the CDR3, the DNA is TGTGCCAGCAGTGGGGGGAAGACCCTCTACGAGCAGTACTTC. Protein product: CASSGGKTLYEQYF.

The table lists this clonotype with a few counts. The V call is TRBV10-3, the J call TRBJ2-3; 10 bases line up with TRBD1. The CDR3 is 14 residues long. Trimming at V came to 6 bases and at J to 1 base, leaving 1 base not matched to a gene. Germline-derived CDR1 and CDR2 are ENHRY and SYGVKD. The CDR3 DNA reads TGTGCCATCAGGGGGACAGGGGGCACAGATACGCAGTATTTT. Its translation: CAIRGTGGTDTQYF.

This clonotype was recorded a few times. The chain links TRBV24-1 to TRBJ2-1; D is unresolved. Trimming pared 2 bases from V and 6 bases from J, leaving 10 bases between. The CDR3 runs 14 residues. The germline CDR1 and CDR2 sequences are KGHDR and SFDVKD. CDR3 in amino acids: CATSDWPEINEQFF. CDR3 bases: TGTGCCACCAGTGATTGGCCGGAAATCAATGAGCAGTTCTTC.

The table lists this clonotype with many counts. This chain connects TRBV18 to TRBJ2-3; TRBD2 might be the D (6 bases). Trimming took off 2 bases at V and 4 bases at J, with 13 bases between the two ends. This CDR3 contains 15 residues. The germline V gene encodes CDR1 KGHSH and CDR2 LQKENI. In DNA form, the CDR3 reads TGTGCCAGCTCACCATACGCGGGAATCCCAGATACGCAGTATTTT. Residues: CASSPYAGIPDTQYF.

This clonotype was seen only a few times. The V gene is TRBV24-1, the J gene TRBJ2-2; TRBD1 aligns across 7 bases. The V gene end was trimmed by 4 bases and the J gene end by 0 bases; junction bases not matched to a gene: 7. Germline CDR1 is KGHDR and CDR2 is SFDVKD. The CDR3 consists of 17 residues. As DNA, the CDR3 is TGTGCCACCAGTGACCCCGGACAGGCGACGAACACCGGGGAGCTGTTTTTT. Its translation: CATSDPGQATNTGELFF.

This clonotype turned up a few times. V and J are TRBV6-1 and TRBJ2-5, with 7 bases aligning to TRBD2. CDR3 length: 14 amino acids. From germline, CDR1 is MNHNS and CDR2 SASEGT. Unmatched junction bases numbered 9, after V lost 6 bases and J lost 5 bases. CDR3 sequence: CASRITMGGETQYF. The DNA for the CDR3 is TGTGCCAGCAGGATTACAATGGGAGGGGAGACCCAGTACTTC.

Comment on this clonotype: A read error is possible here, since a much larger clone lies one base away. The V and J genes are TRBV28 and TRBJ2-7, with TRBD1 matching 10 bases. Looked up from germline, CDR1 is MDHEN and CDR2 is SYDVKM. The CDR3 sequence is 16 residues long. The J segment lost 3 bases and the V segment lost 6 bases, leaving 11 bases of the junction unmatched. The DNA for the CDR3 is TGTGCCAGCAGCACAACTCAGGGACAGGGGCTCTACGAGCAGTACTTC. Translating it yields CASSTTQGQGLYEQYF.

CDR3 nucleotides: TGTGCCAGCACCGCTGGGACAGGACAAGAGACCCAGTACTTC. Translated: CASTAGTGQETQYF. V and J are TRBV2 and TRBJ2-5, with TRBD1 matching 8 bases. The germline CDR1 and CDR2 sequences are SNHLY and FYNNEI. The V gene end was trimmed by 7 bases and the J gene end by 2 bases; junction bases not matched to a gene: 6. This CDR3 region has 14 residues. The full variable domain, completed using reference TRBV2 and TRBJ2-5, is EPEVTQTPSHQVTQMGQEVILRCVPISNHLYFYWYRQILGQKVEFLVSFYNNEISEKSEIFDDQFSVERPDGSNFTLKIRSTKLEDSAMYFCASTAGTGQETQYFGPGTRLLVL.

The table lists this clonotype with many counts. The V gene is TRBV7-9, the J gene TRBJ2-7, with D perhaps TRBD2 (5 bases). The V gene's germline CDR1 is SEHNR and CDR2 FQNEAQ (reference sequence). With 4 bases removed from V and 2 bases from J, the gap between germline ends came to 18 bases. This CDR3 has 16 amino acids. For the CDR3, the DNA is TGTGCCAGCAGCTCCAAGGACTGGGTTGGGACCTACGAGCAGTACTTC. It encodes CASSSKDWVGTYEQYF.

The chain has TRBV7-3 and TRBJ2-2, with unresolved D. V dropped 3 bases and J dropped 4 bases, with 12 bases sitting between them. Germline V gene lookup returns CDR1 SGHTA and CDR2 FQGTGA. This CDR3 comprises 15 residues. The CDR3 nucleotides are TGTGCCAGCAGCTTTGGCCACCCGGCCACCGGGGAGCTGTTTTTT. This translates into CASSFGHPATGELFF.

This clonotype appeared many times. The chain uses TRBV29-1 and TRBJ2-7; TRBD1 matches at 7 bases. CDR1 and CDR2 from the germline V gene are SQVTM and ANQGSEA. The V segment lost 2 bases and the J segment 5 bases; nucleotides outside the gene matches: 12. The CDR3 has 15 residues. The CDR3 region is CSVEPPDRISHEQYF. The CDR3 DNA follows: TGCAGCGTTGAACCCCCGGACAGGATCAGCCACGAGCAGTACTTC.

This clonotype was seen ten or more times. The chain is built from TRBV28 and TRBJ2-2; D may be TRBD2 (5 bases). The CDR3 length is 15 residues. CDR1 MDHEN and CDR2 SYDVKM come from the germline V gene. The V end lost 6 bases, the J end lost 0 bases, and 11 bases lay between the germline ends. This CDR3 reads CASRPSGTNTGELFF. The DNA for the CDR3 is TGTGCCAGCAGACCAAGCGGAACGAACACCGGGGAGCTGTTTTTT.

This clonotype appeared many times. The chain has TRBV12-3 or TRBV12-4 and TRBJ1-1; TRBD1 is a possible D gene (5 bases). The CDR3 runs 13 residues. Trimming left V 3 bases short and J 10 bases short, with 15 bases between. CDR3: CASSFISGGRAFF. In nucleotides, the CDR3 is TGTGCCAGCAGTTTCATTTCGGGGGGAAGAGCTTTCTTT.

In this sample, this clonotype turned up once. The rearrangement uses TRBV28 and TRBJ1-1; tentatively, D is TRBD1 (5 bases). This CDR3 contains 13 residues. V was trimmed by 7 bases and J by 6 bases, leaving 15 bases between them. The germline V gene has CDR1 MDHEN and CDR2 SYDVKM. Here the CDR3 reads CASKVGTGPEAFF. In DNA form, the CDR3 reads TGTGCCAGCAAGGTAGGGACCGGCCCTGAAGCTTTCTTT.

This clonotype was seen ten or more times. CDR3 sequence (DNA): TGTGCCAGCAGCTTACGGACAGGACACTACAATGAGCAGTTCTTC. This gives the protein CASSLRTGHYNEQFF. V and J are TRBV7-2 and TRBJ2-1; 7 positions match TRBD1. The V gene's germline CDR1 is SGHTA and CDR2 FQGNSA. J gave up 3 bases and V 2 bases, and 4 bases lay outside the gene matches. CDR3 length: 15 amino acids. Variable domain in full (rest from reference TRBV7-2 and TRBJ2-1): GAGVSQSPSNKVTEKGKDVELRCDPISGHTALYWYRQSLGQGLEFLIYFQGNSAPDKSGLPSDRFSAERTGGSVSTLTIQRTQQEDSAVYLCASSLRTGHYNEQFFGPGTRLTVL.

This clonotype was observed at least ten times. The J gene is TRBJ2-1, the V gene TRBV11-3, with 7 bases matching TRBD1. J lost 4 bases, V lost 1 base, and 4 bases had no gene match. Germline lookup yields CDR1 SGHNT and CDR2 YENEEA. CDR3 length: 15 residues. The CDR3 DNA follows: TGTGCCAGCAGCTTAGGACAGGGCAGGTACAATGAGCAGTTCTTC. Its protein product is CASSLGQGRYNEQFF.

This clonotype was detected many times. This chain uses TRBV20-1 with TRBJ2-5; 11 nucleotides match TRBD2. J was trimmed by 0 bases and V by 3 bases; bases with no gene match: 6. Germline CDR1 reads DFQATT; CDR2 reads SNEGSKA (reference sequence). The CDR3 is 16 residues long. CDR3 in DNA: TGCAGTGCTAGGGGGCAGACTAGCGGGAACCAAGAGACCCAGTACTTC. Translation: CSARGQTSGNQETQYF.

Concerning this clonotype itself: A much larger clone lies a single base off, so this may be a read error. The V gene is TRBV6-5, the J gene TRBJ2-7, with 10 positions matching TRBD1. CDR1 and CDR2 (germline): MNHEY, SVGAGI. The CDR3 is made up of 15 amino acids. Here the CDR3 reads CANSSGTGESYEQYF. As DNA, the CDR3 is TGTGCCAACAGTTCAGGGACAGGGGAATCCTACGAGCAGTACTTC.

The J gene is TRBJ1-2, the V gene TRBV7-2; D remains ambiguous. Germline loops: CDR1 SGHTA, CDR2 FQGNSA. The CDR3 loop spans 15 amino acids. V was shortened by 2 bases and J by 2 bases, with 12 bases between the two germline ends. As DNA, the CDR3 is TGTGCCAGCAGCTTACTTCCTCGACCAAACTATGGCTACACCTTC. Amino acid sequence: CASSLLPRPNYGYTF.

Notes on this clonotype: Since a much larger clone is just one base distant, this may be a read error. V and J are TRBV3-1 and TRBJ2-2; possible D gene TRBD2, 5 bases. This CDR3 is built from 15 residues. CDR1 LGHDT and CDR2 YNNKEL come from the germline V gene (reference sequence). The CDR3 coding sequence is TGTGCCAGCAGCCAAACTAGAGTGAGGACCGGGGAGCTGCTTTTT. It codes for CASSQTRVRTGELLF.

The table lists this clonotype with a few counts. CDR3 region: CASTFRDRGYYGYTF. The CDR3 DNA is TGTGCCAGCACTTTCCGGGACCGAGGTTACTATGGCTACACCTTC. The J gene is TRBJ1-2, the V gene TRBV28; possibly TRBD1 for D (5 bases). The germline gives CDR1 MDHEN, CDR2 SYDVKM. Between the trimmed V and J ends, which lost 7 bases and 3 bases, there was a span of 18 bases. The CDR3 has 15 residues.